This is a list of T cell receptor beta chains from one sample in a study of blood T cell repertoires in COVID-19. Assay used: immunoSEQ multiplex PCR; TCRdb lists only in-frame clones, some missing. Of some 190,000 clones detected, 70% to 90% appear once; the ten largest clones hold around 4.7%. Source material: PBMCs or T cells enriched from blood (not recorded which). The receptors were sampled from a man in his thirties or forties with acute COVID-19. Each CDR3 is given with its conserved first and last residue.

J,V,CDR3
TRBJ2-1,TRBV2,CASFSPLAGGGNEQFF
TRBJ2-1,TRBV5-1,CASSLEGVNEQFF
TRBJ1-1,TRBV29-1,CSDVRGKNEAFF
TRBJ1-2,TRBV13,CASSLNRDRGNYGYTF
TRBJ2-5,TRBV28,CASSWQTGTETQYF
TRBJ2-2,TRBV6-1,CASSAAGQVYTGELFF
TRBJ2-3,TRBV4-1,CASSQNQRGTDTQYF
TRBJ1-1,TRBV14,CASSQLPGNTEAFF
TRBJ2-1,TRBV5-1,CASSLRGGGYNEQFF
TRBJ1-1,TRBV2,CAGSKGQGSTEAFF
TRBJ1-6,TRBV19,CASSPSRSYNSPLHF
TRBJ1-6,TRBV13,CASSYGQNSPLHF
TRBJ1-1,TRBV30,CAWNPGQFTEAFF
TRBJ1-3,TRBV19,CASSVFGRGNTIYF
TRBJ1-1,TRBV12-5,CASGLAPAGTHNTEAFF
TRBJ1-2,TRBV12-3/TRBV12-4,CASSQPGAGGYTF
TRBJ1-1,TRBV12-5,CASGPRGRNTEAFF
TRBJ1-1,TRBV27,CASSLAQGASRTEAFF
TRBJ1-1,TRBV9,CASSVAAAGGTEAFF
TRBJ1-1,TRBV6-2/TRBV6-3,CASSTLNRVDEAFF
TRBJ1-1,TRBV6-5,CASSRSPVAEAFF
TRBJ1-5,TRBV27,CASSPKPSNQPQHF
TRBJ1-4,TRBV7-3,CASALEREVEKLFF
TRBJ2-7,TRBV5-1,CASSFEIGYEQYF
TRBJ1-1,TRBV5-4,CASSLGRGAFF
TRBJ1-1,TRBV30,CARDGRDTEAFF
TRBJ1-2,TRBV5-1,CASSLSGLEGRVHYGYTF
TRBJ1-5,TRBV5-5,CASSLEQGSNQPQHF
TRBJ1-5,TRBV5-5,CASSLEAGSGQPQHF
TRBJ2-5,TRBV28,CASEGVLLTQYF
TRBJ1-1,TRBV6-5,CASSYSRGNTEAFF
TRBJ2-7,TRBV13,CASSATGDRGYEQYF
TRBJ2-3,TRBV10-1,CASSEAGALVGDTQYF
TRBJ2-2,TRBV19,CAIMGVDSLNTGELFF
TRBJ2-3,TRBV24-1,CATSDSGGATDTQYF
TRBJ2-2,TRBV18,CASSPTGTGELFF
TRBJ2-1,TRBV2,CASRPGTHNEQFF
TRBJ1-2,TRBV19,CASSMRQGANYGYTF
TRBJ1-1,TRBV6-5,CAVRTGGINTEAFF